The clone carrying this T cell receptor (beta chain) has at least ten counts. Its antigen is unidentified. Trimming left V 2 bases short and J 5 bases short, with 19 bases between. The CDR3 runs 16 residues. In germline, CDR1 is SGDLS, CDR2 YYNGEE. Time point of the sample: sample taken at primary tumor resection. These data belong to a study of spatial heterogeneity in lung cancer. Whole-study findings and limits: In tumors, expanded intratumoral alpha and beta TCR counts tracked mutation counts.

TCRdb fed the 5' RACE reads into MiXCR, producing one record per CDR3 protein. Found here are about 100,000 distinct CDR3 sequences, around 4.3% of them singletons; the top ten hold approximately 21%. The clonotype was recovered from a male donor with early-stage non-small cell lung cancer. The starting material was lung tumor tissue, obtained at surgery. J is TRBJ1-2 and V is TRBV9; TRBD1 might be the D (5 bases). For the CDR3, the DNA is TGTGCCAGCAGCGTTGGTGTGCTGACAGCCTATTATGGCTACACCTTC. Translation: CASSVGVLTAYYGYTF.